Listed below are T cell receptor beta chains from one sample, sequenced in a study of cytomegalovirus exposure and HLA in healthy donors. TCRdb's copy holds only in-frame clones and misses some; the assay was immunoSEQ multiplex PCR. The sample yields 190,000 or so clones, approximately 83% seen once. The sample taken for sequencing was PBMCs. The receptors originated from a woman aged 18-29 years in good health and CMV-seropositive. CDR3s include the opening cysteine and the closing phenylalanine or tryptophan. Fields, in order: clone size, V gene, D gene, J gene, CDR3 DNA, CDR3 protein. D genes are given only for firm matches. The size of a clone is reported for some rows only, either as once, few or many, or as a class for expanded clones.

once	TRBV5-1	NA	TRBJ2-7	TGCGCCAGCAGCTTGGCTTGGCGAGGGCAAGGGGAGCAGTACTTC	CASSLAWRGQGEQYF
NA	TRBV18	NA	TRBJ2-1	TGTGCCAGCTCAACACCAGGGGGGGCTTCGTCCTACAATGAGCAGTTCTTC	CASSTPGGASSYNEQFF
NA	TRBV4-2	NA	TRBJ2-1	TGTGCCAGCAGCCAAGATCCGGGACTGCAATACAATGAGCAGTTCTTC	CASSQDPGLQYNEQFF
NA	TRBV7-9	TRBD1	TRBJ1-1	TGTGCCACCCAGACCGGGACAGGGAACACTGAAGCTTTCTTT	CATQTGTGNTEAFF
NA	TRBV9	TRBD2	TRBJ2-3	TGTGCCAGCAGCGTAGGACTAGCGGGGTCAGATACGCAGTATTTT	CASSVGLAGSDTQYF
NA	TRBV18	TRBD2	TRBJ2-2	TGTGCCAGCTCCCTGGGACTAGCGGATACCGGGGAGCTGTTTTTT	CASSLGLADTGELFF
NA	TRBV6-1	NA	TRBJ1-2	TGTGCCAGCAGTGATCGATACAGGGCGGATAGCTACACCTTC	CASSDRYRADSYTF
once	TRBV14	TRBD1	TRBJ2-7	TGTGCCAGCAGCCAAGGTTCGGGATTTCCGGGACAGAGTAACGAGCAGTACTTC	CASSQGSGFPGQSNEQYF
NA	TRBV4-1	TRBD2	TRBJ2-5	TGCGCCAGCAGCCAAGGCATAGCGGGGGGGATGGGAGAGACCCAGTACTTC	CASSQGIAGGMGETQYF
many	TRBV4-1	TRBD1	TRBJ1-1	TGCGCCAGCAGCACCGACCCCGGACAGGGGCACATCACTGAAGCTTTCTTT	CASSTDPGQGHITEAFF
NA	TRBV10-3	NA	TRBJ2-2	TGTGCCATCAGTGAGACGACTACCGGGGAGCTGTTTTTT	CAISETTTGELFF
many	TRBV7-9	TRBD1	TRBJ1-4	TGTGCCAGCAGCTTTGGGACAGGGGGCGCAACTAATGAAAAACTGTTTTTT	CASSFGTGGATNEKLFF
NA	TRBV4-2	NA	TRBJ1-1	TGTGCCAGCAGCCAAGACGTCAACACTGAAGCTTTCTTT	CASSQDVNTEAFF
NA	TRBV6-5	NA	TRBJ2-7	TGTGCCAGCAGTTACTCCGGGGATGGCGACGAGCAGTACTTC	CASSYSGDGDEQYF
NA	TRBV2	TRBD2	TRBJ2-2	TGTGCCAGCAGCCGACTAGCGGGTGCCCCCGGGGAGCTGTTTTTT	CASSRLAGAPGELFF
once	TRBV5-1	NA	TRBJ2-2	TGCGCCAGCAGCTTACAGGGAGGGGGTTACACCGGGGAGCTGTTTTTT	CASSLQGGGYTGELFF
NA	TRBV6-6	NA	TRBJ1-1	TGTGCCACCACCAAGACAGGCCTGAACACTGAAGCTTTCTTT	CATTKTGLNTEAFF
NA	TRBV6-1	NA	TRBJ2-3	TGTGCCAGCAGGTATGAGAGGGATACGCAGTATTTT	CASRYERDTQYF
NA	TRBV10-3	NA	TRBJ2-7	TGTGCCATCAGGACCCCTGATGGTAGCGACGAGCAGTACTTC	CAIRTPDGSDEQYF
NA	TRBV15	NA	TRBJ1-2	TGTGCCACCAGCAGAGATAACCAGAACTATGGCTACACCTTC	CATSRDNQNYGYTF
NA	TRBV5-1	NA	TRBJ2-2	TGCGCCAGCAGCCACCTCACCAGGGGTGCGAACACCGGGGAGCTGTTTTTT	CASSHLTRGANTGELFF
NA	TRBV6-5	TRBD1	TRBJ2-7	TGTGCCAGCAGTTCTTTCTCCGGGACAGGCACCGAGCAGTACTTC	CASSSFSGTGTEQYF
NA	TRBV27	NA	TRBJ2-7	TGTGCCAGCAGTATTGAACGGGGTACCTACGAGCAGTACTTC	CASSIERGTYEQYF
NA	TRBV19	TRBD2	TRBJ2-1	TGTGCCAGTAGTCTGAGCGGGGGGAACTACAATGAGCAGTTCTTC	CASSLSGGNYNEQFF
NA	TRBV7-9	NA	TRBJ1-4	TGTGCCAGCAGCTTAGGGCAGACTACTGCAACTAATGAAAAACTGTTTTTT	CASSLGQTTATNEKLFF